Listed below are T cell receptor beta chains from one sample, sequenced in a study of T cell responses to AZD1222 COVID-19 vaccine. Repertoires were generated with immunoSEQ multiplex PCR, while TCRdb's copy carries only in-frame clones and drops some. The sample has approximately 110,000 clones, about 91% seen once. The source was peripheral blood, collected on day 0 of AZD1222 vaccination. These receptors were taken from an adult in good health. The CDR3 runs from the conserved cysteine through the conserved F or W. D genes are given only for firm matches. The size entry is marked missing in some rows and otherwise reads once, few, many or a size class.

cdr3_aa cdr3_nt j_call clone_size v_call d_call
CASSADGSRYNEQFF TGTGCCAGCAGCGCCGACGGTTCTAGGTACAATGAGCAGTTCTTC TRBJ2-1 - TRBV9 -
CASSQDFQGANYGYTF TGCGCCAGCAGCCAAGATTTCCAGGGTGCTAACTATGGCTACACCTTC TRBJ1-2 - TRBV4-3 -
CASSSQGLLHF TGTGCCAGCAGCTCGCAGGGTCTCCTCCACTTT TRBJ1-6 - TRBV9 -
CASSEKIQGTDTQYF TGTGCCAGCAGCGAAAAGATACAGGGCACAGATACGCAGTATTTT TRBJ2-3 few TRBV7-8 -
CASSQSGIAGETQYF TGCGCCAGCAGCCAATCGGGAATAGCTGGCGAGACCCAGTACTTC TRBJ2-5 - TRBV4-3 -
CASSRQGAYGYTF TGTGCCAGTTCCCGCCAGGGGGCATATGGCTACACCTTC TRBJ1-2 - TRBV6-5 TRBD1
CASRLGQEKLFF TGTGCCAGCAGGCTCGGACAGGAAAAACTGTTTTTT TRBJ1-4 few TRBV28 -
CASSHSGGGYTF TGTGCCAGCAGCCACTCGGGGGGTGGCTACACCTTC TRBJ1-2 - TRBV5-6 -
CASSATGGNQPQHF TGTGCCAGCTCAGCGACAGGGGGAAATCAGCCCCAGCATTTT TRBJ1-5 - TRBV18 TRBD1
CASSARDKEPPPLHF TGTGCCAGCAGCGCACGGGACAAGGAACCCCCCCCGCTCCACTTT TRBJ1-6 - TRBV7-9 -
CATRRDGSGYTF TGTGCCACCCGAAGGGATGGATCGGGCTACACCTTC TRBJ1-2 - TRBV19 -
CASSLVAWGGSPLHF TGTGCCAGCAGCTTAGTTGCTTGGGGAGGTTCACCCCTCCACTTT TRBJ1-6 - TRBV7-2 -
CASRDRVREQYF TGTGCCAGCAGGGACAGGGTCAGAGAGCAGTACTTC TRBJ2-7 - TRBV21-1 -
CASSMMGSPLHF TGTGCCAGCAGCATGATGGGTTCACCCCTCCACTTT TRBJ1-6 - TRBV7-2 -
CASSRVDTGELFF TGTGCCAGCTCACGGGTTGACACCGGGGAGCTGTTTTTT TRBJ2-2 - TRBV18 -
CASSLYGTNNEQFF TGTGCCAGCAGCTTATACGGGACTAACAATGAGCAGTTCTTC TRBJ2-1 - TRBV11-3 TRBD2
CASTASGETQYF TGTGCCAGCACCGCCTCGGGAGAGACCCAGTACTTC TRBJ2-5 few TRBV12-3/TRBV12-4 -
CASSQVGTVDGYTF TGTGCCAGCAGCCAAGTCGGGACAGTAGATGGCTACACCTTC TRBJ1-2 - TRBV14 TRBD1
CASLRDSTDTQYF TGTGCCAGTCTCCGGGACAGCACAGATACGCAGTATTTT TRBJ2-3 - TRBV5-8 -
CASSPGLAGGHETQYF TGTGCCAGCAGCCCGGGACTAGCGGGGGGGCACGAGACCCAGTACTTC TRBJ2-5 - TRBV7-9 TRBD2
CAISESPGVHEQYF TGTGCCATCAGTGAGTCGCCAGGGGTCCACGAGCAGTACTTC TRBJ2-7 - TRBV10-3 -
CASGPSTIPGGHTDTQYF TGTGCCAGCGGCCCTTCAACGATTCCGGGGGGACACACAGATACGCAGTATTTT TRBJ2-3 - TRBV4-2 -
CASSHGQGYEQYF TGCGCCAGCAGCCACGGACAGGGCTACGAGCAGTACTTC TRBJ2-7 - TRBV4-3 TRBD1